The sequence of this T cell receptor (beta chain) was determined in a study of radiotherapy plus CTLA-4 blockade in lung cancer. Profiling relied on immunoSEQ multiplex PCR, and the TCRdb table lists in-frame clones only, not all of them. The sample has roughly 80,000 clones; 78% are singletons. CDR3 length equals 13 residues. Germline V gene sequence: CDR1 SEHNR, CDR2 FQNEAQ (reference sequence). V shed 1 base and J 15 bases; nucleotides not matched to a gene: 6. The J gene is TRBJ2-1, the V gene TRBV7-9, with 10 bases aligning to TRBD2. The TCR sequence derives from a human donor with non-small cell lung cancer who had a partial response to radiotherapy plus ipilimumab. Some clones in this sample may be carry-over from other donors' samples. The specimen comprised peripheral blood, sampled from a patient treated with radiotherapy plus ipilimumab. CDR3 nucleotides: TGTGCCAGCAGCTTAGGGACTAGCGGTTACCCGTTCTTC. Protein sequence: CASSLGTSGYPFF.